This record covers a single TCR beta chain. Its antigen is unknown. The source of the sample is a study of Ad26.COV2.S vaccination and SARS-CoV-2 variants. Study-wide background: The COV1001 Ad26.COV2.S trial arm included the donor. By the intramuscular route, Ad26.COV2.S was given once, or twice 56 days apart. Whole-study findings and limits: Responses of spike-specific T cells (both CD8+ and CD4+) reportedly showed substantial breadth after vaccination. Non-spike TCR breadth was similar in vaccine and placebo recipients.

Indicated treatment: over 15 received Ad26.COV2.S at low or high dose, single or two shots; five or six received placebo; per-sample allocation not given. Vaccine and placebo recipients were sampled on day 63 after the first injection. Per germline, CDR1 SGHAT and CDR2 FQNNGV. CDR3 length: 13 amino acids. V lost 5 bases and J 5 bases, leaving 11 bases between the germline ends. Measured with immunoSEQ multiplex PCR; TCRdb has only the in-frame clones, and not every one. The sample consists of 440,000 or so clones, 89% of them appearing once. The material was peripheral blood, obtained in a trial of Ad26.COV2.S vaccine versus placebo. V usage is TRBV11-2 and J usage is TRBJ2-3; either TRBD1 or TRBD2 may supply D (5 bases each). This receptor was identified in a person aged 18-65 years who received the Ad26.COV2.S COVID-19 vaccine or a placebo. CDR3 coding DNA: TGTGCCAGCAGCCAGGGAGCGATAGATACGCAGTATTTT. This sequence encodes CASSQGAIDTQYF.